This paragraph covers one T cell receptor (beta chain) sequence. V gave up 3 bases and J gave up 4 bases; unmatched junction bases: 9. Germline assignment: CDR1 MDHEN and CDR2 SYDVKM. The length of the CDR3 is 16 residues. Repertoires were generated with immunoSEQ multiplex PCR, while TCRdb's copy carries only in-frame clones and drops some. The data contain some 60,000 clones, more than 75% of them singletons. The data originate from a study of T cell changes during pregnancy in multiple sclerosis. What was sequenced was peripheral blood from another person, used as feeder cells. The V and J genes are TRBV28 and TRBJ1-5; 7 positions agree with TRBD1. The receptor comes from a human donor whose cells served as feeder cells for cultures in a pregnancy study. CDR3 nucleotide sequence: TGTGCCAGCAGTTTGGCCTCGGGACAGCTAAATCAGCCCCAGCATTTT. Translated: CASSLASGQLNQPQHF.